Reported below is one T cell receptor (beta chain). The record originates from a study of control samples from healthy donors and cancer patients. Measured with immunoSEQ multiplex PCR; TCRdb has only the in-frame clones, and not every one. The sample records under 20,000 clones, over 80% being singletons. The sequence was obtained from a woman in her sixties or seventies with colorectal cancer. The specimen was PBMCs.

CDR3 region: CSVGTGIAANVLTF. Here the CDR3 DNA reads TGCAGCGTGGGGACAGGGATTGCGGCCAACGTCCTGACTTTC. The J gene is TRBJ2-6, the V gene TRBV29-1; 9 bases agree with TRBD1. The junction had 6 bases not matched to a gene; V was cut back by 6 bases and J by 6 bases. Germline CDR1 reads SQVTM; CDR2 reads ANQGSEA. This CDR3 is 14 amino acids long.